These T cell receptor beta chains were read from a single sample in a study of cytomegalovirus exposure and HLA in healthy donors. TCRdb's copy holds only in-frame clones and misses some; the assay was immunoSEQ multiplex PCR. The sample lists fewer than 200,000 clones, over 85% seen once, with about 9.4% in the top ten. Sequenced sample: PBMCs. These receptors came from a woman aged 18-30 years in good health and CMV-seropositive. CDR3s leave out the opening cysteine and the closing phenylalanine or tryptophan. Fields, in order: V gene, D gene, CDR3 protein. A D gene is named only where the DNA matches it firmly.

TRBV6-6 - ASSQANQETQY
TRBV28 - ASSLERETQY
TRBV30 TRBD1 AWSAGTGDGNTIY
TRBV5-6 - ASSFNRASYEQY
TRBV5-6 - ASSLVSGSVTGELF
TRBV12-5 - ASAQVLEAF
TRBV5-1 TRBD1 ASSLGTGGRREQY
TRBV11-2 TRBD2 ASSLGGGEQF
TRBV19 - ASSIVGSNQPQH
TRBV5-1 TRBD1 ASSYRGPDTQY
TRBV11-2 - ASSFQGASYNEQF
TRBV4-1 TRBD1 ASSYSPGQVYEQY
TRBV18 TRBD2 ASSPPSLAGKTQY
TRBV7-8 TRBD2 ASSLDTGLAEPYNEQF
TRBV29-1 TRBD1 SVGTGRQRGKF
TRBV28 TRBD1 ASIPLRQGTNTEAF
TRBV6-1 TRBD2 ASSEGLAGVDTQY
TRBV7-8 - ASSPTANYGYT
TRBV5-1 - ASSSSAGPMNEQF
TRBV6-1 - ASSSWSGQTYEQY
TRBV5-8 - ASSLAGRGALYGYT
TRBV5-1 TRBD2 ASSRTGTSREQY
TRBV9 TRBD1 ASSFSPGTAPYEQY
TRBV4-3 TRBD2 ASSQDDFSGRSYEQY
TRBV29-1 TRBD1 SVRQGDDYT
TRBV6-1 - ASSPLRGWSTEAF
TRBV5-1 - ASRGSGTNGYT
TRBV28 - ASSGGTVNTEAF
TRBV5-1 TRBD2 ASSYGLAGGLDETQY
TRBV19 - ASTSTGTDEQY
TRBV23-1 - ASSQSVGQNTGELF
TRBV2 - ARARGTTEYNEQF
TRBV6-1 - ASLPPRGAHEQF
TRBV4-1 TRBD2 ASSQPRLASGMGKHTDTQY
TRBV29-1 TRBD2 SVDRRPSGSGETQY
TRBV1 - TSSQEPSGRT
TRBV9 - ASSVAGSKSTDTQY
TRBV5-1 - ASSLDGLNYGYT
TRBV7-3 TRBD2 ASSLGLGVTGELF
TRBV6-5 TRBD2 ASSYSGTSDNEQF
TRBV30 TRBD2 AWGRGGAGGLVFWS
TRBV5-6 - ASSLLASVISRDEQF
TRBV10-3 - AIRANSNQPQH
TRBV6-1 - ASRFSTRNEQY
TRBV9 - ASSVGGTNQETQY
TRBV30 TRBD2 ACRTSGSEQY
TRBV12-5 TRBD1 ASGPGLFVTWPGQGRCGTDTQY
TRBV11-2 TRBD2 ASSLTVVTSGSYEQY
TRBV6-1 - ASSEAGVGANVLT
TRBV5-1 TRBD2 ASSWSGRGTDTQY
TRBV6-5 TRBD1 ASSYSLVSGGTEAF
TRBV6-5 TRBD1 ASSPTGAITDEQF
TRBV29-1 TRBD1 SVETGRNEQF
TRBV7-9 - ASSLEFRVFEQF
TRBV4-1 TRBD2 ASSQVLAGATEQY